A selection of T cell receptor beta chains follows, all from one sample in a study of identical twins. TCRdb re-analysed the 5' RACE reads in MiXCR, keeping a single row per CDR3 protein. This table holds 1.5 million to 2 million distinct CDR3 sequences, about 31% found once. The sample was cord blood. Every receptor here comes from a newborn girl in good health. Both conserved end residues are part of each CDR3. The order of the fields is V gene, clone size, CDR3 length, J gene, D gene, CDR3 DNA, CDR3 protein. The D gene is left open where the match is weak. Clone size is not always given. Where it is, it says once, few, many or a class for expanded clones.

>TRBV20-1|few|18|TRBJ2-1|TRBD2
TGCAGTGCTAGAGATACCCTAGCGGGGGGGTCTCCATACAATGAGCAGTTCTTC
CSARDTLAGGSPYNEQFF
>TRBV7-9|.|15|TRBJ1-6|.
TGTGCCAGCAGCTTATGGCAGGCCTATAATTCACCCCTCCACTTT
CASSLWQAYNSPLHF
>TRBV24-1|.|15|TRBJ2-1|.
TGTGCCACCAGTGACAAAGGGGGAAATAAAGAGACCCAGTTCTTC
CATSDKGGNKETQFF
>TRBV4-1|.|15|TRBJ1-2|.
TGCGCCAGCAGCCAAGAAGAGGGAGTGGGATATGGCTACACCTTC
CASSQEEGVGYGYTF
>TRBV5-1|.|13|TRBJ2-4|.
TGCGCCAGCACAGGGCAGGGAGCAGACATTCAGTACTTC
CASTGQGADIQYF
>TRBV25-1|.|15|TRBJ1-2|.
TGTGCCAGCAGTGAATGGGGGCCGGCAAACTATGGCTACACCTTC
CASSEWGPANYGYTF
>TRBV24-1|few|14|TRBJ2-1|.
TGTGCCACCAGTGATTTCTTCTCCCTCCATGAGCAGTTCTTC
CATSDFFSLHEQFF
>TRBV12-3/TRBV12-4|once|14|TRBJ2-7|.
TGTGCCAGCAGTTTGTACCCGAGCTCCTGCGAGCAGTACTTC
CASSLYPSSCEQYF
>TRBV6-5|few|14|TRBJ1-1|.
TGTGCCAGCAGTGGCCGGGTTTCGAACACTGAAGCTTTCTTT
CASSGRVSNTEAFF
>TRBV24-1|.|16|TRBJ1-1|TRBD1
TGTGCCACCAGGACCGGGACAGGGGGCTTCGGCACTGAAGCTTTCTTT
CATRTGTGGFGTEAFF
>TRBV24-1|many|14|TRBJ2-4|TRBD1
TGTGCCACCAGTGATCCCGGGACAGGAAACATTCAGTACTTC
CATSDPGTGNIQYF
>TRBV12-3/TRBV12-4|once|13|TRBJ1-2|.
TGTGCCAGCACCTCCGACAAAAACTATGGCTACACCTTC
CASTSDKNYGYTF
>TRBV9|few|14|TRBJ2-7|.
TGTGCCAGCAGCGTAGGACTACCCCCATACGAGCAGTACTTC
CASSVGLPPYEQYF
>TRBV2|.|15|TRBJ1-5|.
TGTGCCAGCAGTGAAGAGGGGGGTAGCAATCAGCCCCAGCATTTT
CASSEEGGSNQPQHF
>TRBV28|.|18|TRBJ2-5|TRBD2
TGTGCCAGCAGTTTGAGCATAACTAGCGGGAGAGGACAAGAGACCCAGTACTTC
CASSLSITSGRGQETQYF
>TRBV5-1|.|16|TRBJ2-7|.
TGCGCCAGCAGCTTGGGCTTGGGACATTTCTCCTACGAGCAGTACTTC
CASSLGLGHFSYEQYF
>TRBV10-1|many|17|TRBJ2-7|TRBD1
TGCGCCAGCAGTGAGTCCGGGGACAGATTGAAGATCTACGAGCAGTACTTC
CASSESGDRLKIYEQYF
>TRBV3-1|few|16|TRBJ1-5|.
TGTGCCAGCAGCCAAGATTCCAGGGGCCTCAATCAGCCCCAGCATTTT
CASSQDSRGLNQPQHF
>TRBV6-6|few|13|TRBJ2-5|TRBD1
TGTGCCAGCACCAGGGACAGGGCTGAGACCCAGTACTTC
CASTRDRAETQYF
>TRBV19|.|15|TRBJ1-1|.
TGTGCCAGTAGTATACGTCCGGGGATGAACACTGAAGCTTTCTTT
CASSIRPGMNTEAFF
>TRBV3-1|.|14|TRBJ1-6|.
TGTGCCAGCAGCGGACAGCGAGAGATTTCACCCCTCCACTTT
CASSGQREISPLHF
>TRBV28|few|11|TRBJ2-7|.
TGTGCCAGCAGCCACGGACATGGGAAGTACTTC
CASSHGHGKYF
>TRBV20-1|.|15|TRBJ2-1|.
TGCAGTGCTCCTCAGGCAGCCGAGGTGGTTAATGAGCAGTTCTTC
CSAPQAAEVVNEQFF
>TRBV28|.|21|TRBJ2-3|TRBD2
TGTGCCAGCAGTTGTTTTTTTTGTTTGTATAGCGGGGGGGGACACACAGATACGCAGTATTTT
CASSCFFCLYSGGGHTDTQYF
>TRBV5-1|many|13|TRBJ2-7|.
TGCGCCAGCAGCCGTCGTTTAGGGGACGAGCAGTACTTC
CASSRRLGDEQYF
>TRBV20-1|.|14|TRBJ1-2|.
TGCAGTGCTAGAGTTTCAGGGTTGGGCTATGGCTACACCTTC
CSARVSGLGYGYTF
>TRBV20-1|few|14|TRBJ2-1|.
TGCAGTGCTAGGTCCGCACTAGGAAGCAATGAGCAGTTCTTC
CSARSALGSNEQFF
>TRBV5-1|.|15|TRBJ1-1|.
TGCGCCAGCAGCGTTGCGGGGATGTCGAACACTGAAGCTTTCTTT
CASSVAGMSNTEAFF
>TRBV3-1|.|15|TRBJ2-1|.
TGTGCCAGCAGCCCGAGCGACAGGTTTAGCAATGAGCAGTTCTTC
CASSPSDRFSNEQFF
>TRBV11-2|.|15|TRBJ2-7|.
TGTGCCAGCAGCTTAACAAGCGTAAGGGGGGGAGAGCAGTACTTC
CASSLTSVRGGEQYF
>TRBV10-3|.|17|TRBJ2-1|.
TGTGCCATCAGTGAGTCCAAGGGATTACTACTTAGAGAGACCCAGTTCTTC
CAISESKGLLLRETQFF
>TRBV6-1|.|16|TRBJ1-5|TRBD1
TGTGCCAGCACCCGGGACAGGAACTATAGCAATCAGCCCCAGCATTTT
CASTRDRNYSNQPQHF
>TRBV7-2|few|16|TRBJ2-5|TRBD2
TGTGCCAGCAGTCCCTGGGAGGGGCCGACCCAAGAGACCCAGTACTTC
CASSPWEGPTQETQYF
>TRBV9|many|16|TRBJ2-3|.
TGTGCCAGCAGCGTAGGGGGTAGCTGGAGCACAGATACGCAGTATTTT
CASSVGGSWSTDTQYF
>TRBV20-1|.|14|TRBJ2-7|.
TGCAGTGCTAGAAGGGCTACTGCCTCCTACGAGCAGTACTTC
CSARRATASYEQYF
>TRBV11-2|.|16|TRBJ2-3|TRBD2
TGTGCCAGCAGCTGGGTAGCGGGGGGGCTGACAGATACGCAGTATTTT
CASSWVAGGLTDTQYF
>TRBV27|.|15|TRBJ2-5|TRBD2
TGTGCCAGCACTATTGGAGCGGGAGGGCCATATGAGCAGTACTTC
CASTIGAGGPYEQYF
>TRBV18|.|16|TRBJ2-5|TRBD1
TGTGCCAGCTCACCACAGACAGGGGCTTACCAAGAGACCCAGTACTTC
CASSPQTGAYQETQYF
>TRBV15|few|15|TRBJ1-1|.
TGTGCCACCAGCAGAGTCCAAACAGTGAACACTGAAGCTTTCTTT
CATSRVQTVNTEAFF
>TRBV25-1|.|12|TRBJ1-1|.
TGTGCCAGCAGTGAGGGGGGACTGGGAGCTTTCTTT
CASSEGGLGAFF
>TRBV27|.|14|TRBJ2-3|.
TGTGCCAGCAGTTCCCCGGGTTTGACAGATACGCAGTATTTT
CASSSPGLTDTQYF
>TRBV2|many|14|TRBJ2-7|.
TGTGCCAGCAGTGATCAGGGACACCACTACGAGCAGTACTTC
CASSDQGHHYEQYF
>TRBV9|.|18|TRBJ1-6|.
TGTGCCAGCAGCGTGAGCGCTCCCGTGGCGGGGTATGATTCACCCCTCCACTTT
CASSVSAPVAGYDSPLHF
>TRBV6-1|many|13|TRBJ1-2|TRBD1
TGTGCCAGCAGTGGGACAGGCGATTATGGCTACACCTTC
CASSGTGDYGYTF
>TRBV2|.|11|TRBJ2-1|.
TGTGCCATCCTGGCGGGGCTTGAGCAGTTCTTC
CAILAGLEQFF
>TRBV5-4|few|18|TRBJ2-1|.
TGTGCCAGTAGCTTGGATGGGGTTACAGCCCTACTATACAATGAGCAGTTCTTC
CASSLDGVTALLYNEQFF
>TRBV20-1|.|14|TRBJ2-3|TRBD2
TGCAGTGCTAATAAAGCGGGAGGGACAGATACGCAGTATTTT
CSANKAGGTDTQYF
>TRBV18|.|16|TRBJ2-1|.
TGTGCCAGCTCACCACCGGGAGTAGGTAGATCCAATGAGCAGTTCTTC
CASSPPGVGRSNEQFF